The T cell receptor beta chain under discussion was sequenced for a study of spatial heterogeneity in lung cancer. In the study overall: Raw sequencing reads included, on average, more than eight appearances of each unique TCR and UMI combination.

Time point reported: sample taken at primary tumor resection. Unsorted whole RNA of tumor, nontumor lung or frozen PBMC was sequenced. The roughly 79 donors had untreated early-stage non-small cell lung cancer. Unique molecular identifiers tagged every individual TCR cDNA molecule. TCRdb re-called the 5' RACE reads with MiXCR, one entry per CDR3 protein. Of about 45,000 distinct CDR3 sequences listed, 12% are singletons. The V segment lost 5 bases and the J segment 3 bases; nucleotides outside the gene matches: 9. The CDR3 runs 15 residues. Germline assignment: CDR1 DFQATT and CDR2 SNEGSKA (reference sequence). This clonotype was detected a few times. Its antigen is unknown. Broader study findings: Compared with follow-up, resection was when ubiquitous expanded tumor TCRs appeared in blood more.

The source was PBMCs, collected at surgery. The receptor's source is a female donor with early-stage non-small cell lung cancer. The chain carries TRBV20-1 and TRBJ2-3, with 9 bases aligning to TRBD2. The CDR3 protein is CSAPPAGGITDTQYF. The CDR3, as DNA: TGCAGTGCTCCCCCAGCGGGGGGAATAACAGATACGCAGTATTTT.